This TCR beta chain stems from a study of immune evolution from preneoplasia to lung adenocarcinoma. The CDR3 extends over 16 amino acids. CDR1 and CDR2 (germline): SGDLS, YYNGEE. V gave up 4 bases and J gave up 0 bases, with 16 bases separating them. The repertoire was sequenced with immunoSEQ multiplex PCR; TCRdb's copy has only in-frame clones and lacks some. Of about 7,300 clones in the sample, around 70% are singletons; the top ten hold approximately 11%. The chain couples TRBV9 to TRBJ1-2, with TRBD1 as a possible D gene (5 bases). Sequenced: FFPE lung adenocarcinoma in situ tissue. This TCR was recovered from a donor of 70 years or more with lung adenocarcinoma. Some clones in this sample may be carry-over from other donors' samples. CDR3 loop: CASSRGVGTSNYGYTF. CDR3 sequence (DNA): TGTGCCAGCAGCAGAGGGGTCGGGACCTCTAACTATGGCTACACCTTC.